The T cell receptor (beta chain) under discussion was sequenced for a study of T-cell memory formation after mild COVID-19. This clonotype was detected a few times. The antigen remains unidentified. Points from the study as a whole: The authors did not confirm SARS-CoV-2 specificity of second-wave clones peaking day 37.

TCRdb re-analysed the 5' RACE reads in MiXCR, keeping a single row per CDR3 protein. The sample lists around 450,000 distinct CDR3 sequences, about 24% occurring once. The receptor comes from an adult woman who had mild COVID-19 (a few samples of this study predate the infection). Cell type and time point are not known. Material for sequencing was PBMCs or a T cell subset sorted from them (not recorded which).

The CDR3, as DNA: TGTGCCAGCAGAGGGACCGGGACAGTTAACTATGGCTACACCTTC. Translating it yields CASRGTGTVNYGYTF. The V and J genes are TRBV2 and TRBJ1-2, with 7 nucleotides matching TRBD1. From germline, CDR1 is SNHLY and CDR2 FYNNEI. The CDR3 totals 15 residues. Trimming at V came to 6 bases and at J to 1 base, leaving 8 bases not matched to a gene.